The 11 T cell receptor beta chains given below trace back to one sample, sequenced in a study of molecular identifiers for immune sequencing clone quantification. From the PCR reads, TCRdb called clonotypes with MiXCR, one entry per CDR3 protein. The sample carries 100,000 or so distinct CDR3 sequences, 30% to 45% recorded once. Sequenced: naive CD8+ T cells from blood, with Jurkat cell RNA spiked in. The subset was: FACS-sorted CD8+CD4-CCR7+CD45RA+ naive T cells. Receptor source: a human donor in good health. Some libraries in this study had Jurkat cell RNA spiked in.

As concerns this clonotype: Possible read error: a much larger clone is one base away. The chain has TRBV7-9 and TRBJ2-7, with 8 bases that match TRBD2. The trim removed 5 bases at V and 6 bases at J, leaving 12 bases unmatched. The germline V gene has CDR1 SEHNR and CDR2 FQNEAQ (reference sequence). The CDR3 has 15 amino acids. CDR3 protein: CASSPKSGRTFEQYF. CDR3 DNA sequence: TGTGCCAGCAGCCCCAAAAGCGGGAGAACCTTCGAGCAGTACTTC.

This clonotype was seen a handful of times. The chain has TRBV2 and TRBJ2-1, with D tentatively TRBD2 (6 bases). V dropped 8 bases and J dropped 10 bases, with 9 bases sitting between them. Germline loops: CDR1 SNHLY, CDR2 FYNNEI. The length of the CDR3 is 10 residues. CDR3 protein: CASQEGEQFF. The CDR3, as DNA: TGTGCCAGCCAGGAGGGAGAGCAGTTCTTC.

This clonotype was seen at least ten times. The rearrangement links TRBV10-3 to TRBJ2-7, with D unclear. V gave up 3 bases and J gave up 4 bases, with 7 bases separating them. CDR1 and CDR2 (germline): ENHRY, SYGVKD. CDR3 size: 12 residues. The CDR3 sequence: CAISENRYEQYF. The DNA of the CDR3 is TGTGCCATCAGTGAAAATCGGTACGAGCAGTACTTC.

V gene TRBV20-1 combines with J gene TRBJ2-1; D is unclear. This CDR3 spans 11 amino acids. Germline values: CDR1 DFQATT, CDR2 SNEGSKA (reference sequence). Trimming cost V 6 bases and J 3 bases, with 6 bases left between them. The CDR3 DNA reads TGCAGTGCCCCCCACTACAATGAGCAGTTCTTC. It encodes CSAPHYNEQFF.

To note about this clonotype: This sequence may be a read error, since a much larger clone differs from it by one base. The CDR3 does not close with the conserved phenylalanine or tryptophan, likely indicating a read error. The CDR3 nucleotides read TGTGCCAGCAGCCCCCGGCGGCTTGCCAAAAACATTCAGTACTTA. It is translated as CASSPRRLAKNIQYL. The chain employs TRBV28 and TRBJ2-4; no firm D call. Trimming took off 6 bases at V and 1 base at J, with 13 bases between the two ends. The V gene's germline CDR1 is MDHEN and CDR2 SYDVKM. The CDR3 is 15 residues long.

The chain couples TRBV4-3 to TRBJ2-7; no definite D call. V lost 0 bases and J 4 bases, leaving 7 bases between the germline ends. Germline V lookup: CDR1 LGHNA, CDR2 YSLEER. The CDR3 covers 13 residues. CDR3 nucleotides: TGCGCCAGCAGCCAAGAATTGGCGTACGAGCAGTACTTC. Encoded protein: CASSQELAYEQYF.

As regards this clonotype: A much larger clonotype is one base distant, so this may be a read error. The V call is TRBV28, the J call TRBJ2-7; TRBD1 is a possible D gene (5 bases). This CDR3 spans 15 amino acids. Germline lookup yields CDR1 MDHEN and CDR2 SYDVKM. The CDR3 bases are TGTGCCAGCAGTTTATGGGGTAGACAGTCCTTCGAGCAGTACTTC. Residues: CASSLWGRQSFEQYF.

This clonotype was recorded a few times. This chain joins TRBV28 and TRBJ2-3; the match to TRBD2 covers 7 bases. The CDR3 contains 16 residues. Germline loops: CDR1 MDHEN, CDR2 SYDVKM. V dropped 5 bases and J dropped 2; count of bases not matched to a gene: 10. The CDR3 loop is CASSQLTSRPTDTQYF. The CDR3 DNA reads as TGTGCCAGCAGTCAGTTGACTAGCCGTCCCACAGATACGCAGTATTTT.

This clonotype has just a few counts. The chain couples TRBV19 to TRBJ2-7, with 11 positions matching TRBD2. Germline V gene sequence: CDR1 LNHDA, CDR2 SQIVND (reference sequence). V shed 8 bases and J 8 bases; nucleotides not matched to a gene: 11. The CDR3 is 14 residues long. CDR3 DNA: TGTGCCAGTCGAGAACTAGCGGGAGCTCCTAAGCAGTACTTC. The encoded protein is CASRELAGAPKQYF. The whole variable domain, remainder taken from reference TRBV19 and TRBJ2-7, is DGGITQSPKYLFRKEGQNVTLSCEQNLNHDAMYWYRQDPGQGLRLIYYSQIVNDFQKGDIAEGYSVSREKKESFPLTVTSAQKNPTAFYLCASRELAGAPKQYFGPGTRLTVT.

This chain uses TRBV19 with TRBJ1-1; D not resolved. V was clipped by 8 bases and J by 6 bases, with 16 bases between them. This CDR3 region has 13 residues. Germline CDR1 LNHDA, CDR2 SQIVND (reference sequence). CDR3 DNA sequence: TGTGCCAGTGCATCGGGTTCGAGGGCTGAAGCTTTCTTT. It codes for CASASGSRAEAFF.

For this clonotype: Germline and junction disagree at one end, which may indicate a read error. This rearrangement joins TRBV29-1 to TRBJ2-1; 9 positions match TRBD1. CDR1 is SQVTM, CDR2 ANQGSEA, per germline. The CDR3 is made up of 13 amino acids. The CDR3 sequence: CSEGQGEYNGQFF. CDR3 DNA: TGCAGCGAGGGACAGGGCGAGTACAATGGGCAGTTCTTC.